Sequencing of this T cell receptor beta chain was carried out in a study of T cell changes during pregnancy in multiple sclerosis. The CDR3 extends over 17 amino acids. The V segment lost 4 bases and the J segment 2 bases; nucleotides outside the gene matches: 12. Germline CDR1 and CDR2: MNHEY and SMNVEV (reference sequence). Libraries were prepared by immunoSEQ multiplex PCR; TCRdb keeps only in-frame clonotypes and omits some of them. The top ten hold 1.4% of the sample, which has about 87,000 clones, 93% seen once. The chain recombines TRBV27 with TRBJ2-7; 9 positions match TRBD1. The receptor was derived from a female donor in good health, enrolled as a control in a pregnancy study. The sample here was peripheral blood, taken in the third trimester of pregnancy. CDR3 nucleotides: TGTGCCAGCAGTTCCGGGACAGGGCTCAGAAACGCCTACGAGCAGTACTTC. Translating it yields CASSSGTGLRNAYEQYF.